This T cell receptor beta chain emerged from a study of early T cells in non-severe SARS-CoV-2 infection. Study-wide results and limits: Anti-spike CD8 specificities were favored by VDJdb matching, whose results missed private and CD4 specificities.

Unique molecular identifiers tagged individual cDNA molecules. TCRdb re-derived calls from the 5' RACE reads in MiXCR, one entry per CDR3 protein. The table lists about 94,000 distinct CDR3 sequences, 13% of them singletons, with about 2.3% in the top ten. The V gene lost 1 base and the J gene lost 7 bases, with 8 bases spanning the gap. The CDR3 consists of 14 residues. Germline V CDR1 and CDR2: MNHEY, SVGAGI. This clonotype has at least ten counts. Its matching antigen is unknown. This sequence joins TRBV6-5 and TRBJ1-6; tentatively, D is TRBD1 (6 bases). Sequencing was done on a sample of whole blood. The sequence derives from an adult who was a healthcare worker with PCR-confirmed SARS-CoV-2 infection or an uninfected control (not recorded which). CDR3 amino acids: CASSYFGGNSPLHF. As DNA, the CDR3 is TGTGCCAGCAGTTACTTCGGGGGCAATTCACCCCTCCACTTT.